The text below deals with one TCR beta chain. The target antigen is unknown. The data belong to a study of regulatory and conventional T cells in RAG deficiency. The study's findings and limits: In Omenn syndrome, Treg and Tconv repertoires overlapped >85%.

CDR1 and CDR2 (germline): LNHDA, SQIVND (reference sequence). The CDR3 runs 15 residues. V lost 8 bases, J lost 2 bases, and 16 bases lay in between. Profiling relied on immunoSEQ multiplex PCR, and the TCRdb table lists in-frame clones only, not all of them. The repertoire holds 45,000 or so clones, with 80% to 90% as singletons. The sorted conventional CD4+ T cells were CD25-low and CD127-high, with genomic DNA sequenced. This same sample was also part of a study on regulatory T cells. That work contributes: Amplification used 52 TRBV primers and 13 TRBJ primers.

The source of this sequence is a human donor in good health. The chain employs TRBV19 and TRBJ2-1, with D possibly called TRBD1 or TRBD2 (5 bases each). The specimen sequenced was CD4+ effector T cells sorted from blood. For the CDR3, the DNA is TGTGCCAGTTCCCCGGGACGCCGGCCCTACAATGAGCAGTTCTTC. Its translation is CASSPGRRPYNEQFF.